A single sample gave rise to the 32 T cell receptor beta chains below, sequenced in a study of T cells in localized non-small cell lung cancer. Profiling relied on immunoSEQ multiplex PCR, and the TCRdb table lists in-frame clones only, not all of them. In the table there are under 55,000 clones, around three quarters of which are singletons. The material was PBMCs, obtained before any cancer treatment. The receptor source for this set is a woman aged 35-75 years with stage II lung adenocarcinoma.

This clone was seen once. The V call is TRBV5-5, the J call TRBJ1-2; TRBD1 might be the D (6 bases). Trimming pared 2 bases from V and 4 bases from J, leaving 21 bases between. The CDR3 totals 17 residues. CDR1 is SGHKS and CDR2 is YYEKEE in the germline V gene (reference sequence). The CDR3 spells CASSLGGAQEAGYGYTF. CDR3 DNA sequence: TGTGCCAGCAGCTTAGGGGGGGCGCAGGAGGCCGGCTATGGCTACACCTTC.

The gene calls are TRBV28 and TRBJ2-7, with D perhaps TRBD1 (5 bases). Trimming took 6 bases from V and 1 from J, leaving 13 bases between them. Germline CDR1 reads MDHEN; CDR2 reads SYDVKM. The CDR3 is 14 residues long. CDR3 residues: CASRGPLASYEQYF. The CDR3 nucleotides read TGTGCCAGCAGGGGGCCTTTAGCTTCCTACGAGCAGTACTTC.

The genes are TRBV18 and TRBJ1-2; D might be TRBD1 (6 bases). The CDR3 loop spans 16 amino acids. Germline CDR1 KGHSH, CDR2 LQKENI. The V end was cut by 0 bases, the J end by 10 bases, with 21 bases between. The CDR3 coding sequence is TGTGCCAGCTCACCACCCGGTGGAAGGGGGTCCCCGGACTACACCTTC. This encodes CASSPPGGRGSPDYTF.

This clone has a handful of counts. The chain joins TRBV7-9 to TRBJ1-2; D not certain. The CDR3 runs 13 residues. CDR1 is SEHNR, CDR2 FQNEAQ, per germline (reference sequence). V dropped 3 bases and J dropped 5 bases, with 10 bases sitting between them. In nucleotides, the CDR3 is TGTGCCAGCAGCTTTGGGGAAGGATATGGCTACACCTTC. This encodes CASSFGEGYGYTF.

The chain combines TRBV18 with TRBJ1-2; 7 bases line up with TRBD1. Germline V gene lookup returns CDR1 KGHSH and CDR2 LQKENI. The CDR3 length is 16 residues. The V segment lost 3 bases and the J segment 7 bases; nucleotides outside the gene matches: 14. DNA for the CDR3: TGTGCCAGCTCACCGATCGACAGGGCTTATGAGGGTGGCTACACCTTC. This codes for CASSPIDRAYEGGYTF.

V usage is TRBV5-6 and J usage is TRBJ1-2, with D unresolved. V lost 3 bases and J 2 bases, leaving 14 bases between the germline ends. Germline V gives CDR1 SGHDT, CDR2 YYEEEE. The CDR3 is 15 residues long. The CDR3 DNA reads TGTGCCAGCAGCTCCCTGGGGATTGGGAACTATGGCTACACCTTC. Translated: CASSSLGIGNYGYTF. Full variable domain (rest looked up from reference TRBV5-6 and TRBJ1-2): DAGVTQSPTHLIKTRGQQVTLRCSPKSGHDTVSWYQQALGQGPQFIFQYYEEEERQRGNFPDRFSGHQFPNYSSELNVNALLLGDSALYLCASSSLGIGNYGYTFGSGTRLTVV.

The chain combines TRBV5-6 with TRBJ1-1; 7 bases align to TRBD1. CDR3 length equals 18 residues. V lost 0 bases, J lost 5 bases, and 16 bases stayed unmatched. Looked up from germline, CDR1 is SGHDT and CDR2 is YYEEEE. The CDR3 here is CASSLVTGDWFKRTEAFF. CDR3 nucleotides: TGTGCCAGCAGCTTGGTTACAGGGGACTGGTTTAAGAGAACTGAAGCTTTCTTT.

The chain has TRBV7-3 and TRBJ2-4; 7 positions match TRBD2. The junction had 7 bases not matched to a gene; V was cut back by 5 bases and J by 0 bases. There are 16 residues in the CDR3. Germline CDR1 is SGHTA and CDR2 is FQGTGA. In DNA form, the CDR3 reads TGTGCCAGCAGCCCGACAGCGGGGTTAGCCAAAAACATTCAGTACTTC. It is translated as CASSPTAGLAKNIQYF.

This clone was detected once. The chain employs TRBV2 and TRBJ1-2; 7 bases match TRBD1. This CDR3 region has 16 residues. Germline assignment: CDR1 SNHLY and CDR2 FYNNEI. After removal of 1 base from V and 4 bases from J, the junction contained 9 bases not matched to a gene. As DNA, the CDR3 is TGTGCCAGCAGTGAAGGACAGGGTAATAACGGCTATGGCTACACCTTC. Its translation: CASSEGQGNNGYGYTF. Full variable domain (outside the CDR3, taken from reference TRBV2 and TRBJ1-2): EPEVTQTPSHQVTQMGQEVILRCVPISNHLYFYWYRQILGQKVEFLVSFYNNEISEKSEIFDDQFSVERPDGSNFTLKIRSTKLEDSAMYFCASSEGQGNNGYGYTFGSGTRLTVV.

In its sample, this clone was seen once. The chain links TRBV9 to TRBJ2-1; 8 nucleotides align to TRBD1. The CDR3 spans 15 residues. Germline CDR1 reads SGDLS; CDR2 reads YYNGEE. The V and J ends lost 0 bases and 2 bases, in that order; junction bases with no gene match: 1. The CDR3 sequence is CASSVEGQAYNEQFF. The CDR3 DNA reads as TGTGCCAGCAGCGTAGAGGGACAGGCCTACAATGAGCAGTTCTTC.

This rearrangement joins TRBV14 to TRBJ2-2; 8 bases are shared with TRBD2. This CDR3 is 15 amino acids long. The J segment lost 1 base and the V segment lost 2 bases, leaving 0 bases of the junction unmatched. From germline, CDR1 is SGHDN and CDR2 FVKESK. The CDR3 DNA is TGTGCCAGCAGCCAACTAGCGGGGAACACCGGGGAGCTGTTTTTT. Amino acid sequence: CASSQLAGNTGELFF.

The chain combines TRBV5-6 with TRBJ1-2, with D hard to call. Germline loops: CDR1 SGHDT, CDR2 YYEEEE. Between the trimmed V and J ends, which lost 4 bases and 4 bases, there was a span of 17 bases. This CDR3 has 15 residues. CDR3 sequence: CASSPAAARSYGYTF. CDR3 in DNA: TGTGCCAGCAGCCCGGCGGCGGCCAGAAGCTATGGCTACACCTTC.

The chain's CDR3 is CASSTSGYTGELFF. The CDR3 region has the DNA TGTGCCAGTAGTACAAGCGGTTACACCGGGGAGCTGTTTTTT. The chain is built from TRBV19 and TRBJ2-2; a possible D gene is TRBD2 (5 bases). Germline-derived CDR1 and CDR2 are LNHDA and SQIVND (reference sequence). This CDR3 has 14 amino acids. The V end was cut by 4 bases, the J end by 3 bases, with 9 bases between.

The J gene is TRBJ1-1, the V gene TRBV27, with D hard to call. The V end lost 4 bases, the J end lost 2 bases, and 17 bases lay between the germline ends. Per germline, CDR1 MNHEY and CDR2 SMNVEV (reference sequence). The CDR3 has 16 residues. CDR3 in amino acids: CASSSLKGAGNTEAFF. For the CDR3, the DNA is TGTGCCAGCAGTTCCCTCAAGGGCGCGGGAAACACTGAAGCTTTCTTT.

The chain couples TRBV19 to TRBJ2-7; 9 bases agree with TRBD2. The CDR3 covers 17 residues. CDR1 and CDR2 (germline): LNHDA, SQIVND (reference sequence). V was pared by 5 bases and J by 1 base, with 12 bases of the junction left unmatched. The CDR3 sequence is CASSVGVAGETSYEQYF. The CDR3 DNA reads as TGTGCCAGTAGTGTGGGGGTAGCGGGGGAAACTTCCTACGAGCAGTACTTC.

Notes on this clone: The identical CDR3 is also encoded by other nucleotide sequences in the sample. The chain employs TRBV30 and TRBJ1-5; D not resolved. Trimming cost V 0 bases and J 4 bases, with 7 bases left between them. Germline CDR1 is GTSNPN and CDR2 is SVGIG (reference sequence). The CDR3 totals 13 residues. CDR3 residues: CAWSVSGNQPQHF. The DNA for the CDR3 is TGTGCCTGGAGTGTAAGCGGAAATCAGCCCCAGCATTTT.

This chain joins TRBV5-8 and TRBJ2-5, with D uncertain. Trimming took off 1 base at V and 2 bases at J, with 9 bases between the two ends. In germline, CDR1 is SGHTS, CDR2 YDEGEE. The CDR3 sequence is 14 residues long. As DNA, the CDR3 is TGTGCCAGCAGCTTGCGGGTTTTGCAAGAGACCCAGTACTTC. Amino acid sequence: CASSLRVLQETQYF. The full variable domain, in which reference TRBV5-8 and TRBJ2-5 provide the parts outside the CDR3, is EAGVTQSPTHLIKTRGQQATLRCSPISGHTSVYWYQQALGLGLQFLLWYDEGEERNRGNFPPRFSGRQFPNYSSELNVNALELEDSALYLCASSLRVLQETQYFGPGTRLLVL.

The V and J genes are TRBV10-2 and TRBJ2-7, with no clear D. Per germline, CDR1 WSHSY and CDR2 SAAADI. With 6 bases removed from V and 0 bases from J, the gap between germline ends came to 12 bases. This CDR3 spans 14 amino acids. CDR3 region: CASRIKIHSYEQYF. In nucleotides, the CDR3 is TGCGCCAGCAGGATAAAAATCCACTCCTACGAGCAGTACTTC.

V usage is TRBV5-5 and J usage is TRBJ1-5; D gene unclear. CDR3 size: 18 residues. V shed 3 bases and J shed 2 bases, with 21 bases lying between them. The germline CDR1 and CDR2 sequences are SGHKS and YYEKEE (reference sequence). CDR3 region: CASSWTPPDLRGNQPQHF. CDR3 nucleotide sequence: TGTGCCAGCAGCTGGACCCCCCCGGACCTTCGGGGCAATCAGCCCCAGCATTTT.

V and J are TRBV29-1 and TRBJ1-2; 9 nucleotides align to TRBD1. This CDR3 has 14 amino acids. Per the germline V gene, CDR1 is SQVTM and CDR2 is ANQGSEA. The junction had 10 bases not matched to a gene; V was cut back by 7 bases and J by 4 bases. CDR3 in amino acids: CSAPTGGPVYGYTF. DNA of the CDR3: TGCAGCGCACCAACAGGGGGCCCTGTCTATGGCTACACCTTC.

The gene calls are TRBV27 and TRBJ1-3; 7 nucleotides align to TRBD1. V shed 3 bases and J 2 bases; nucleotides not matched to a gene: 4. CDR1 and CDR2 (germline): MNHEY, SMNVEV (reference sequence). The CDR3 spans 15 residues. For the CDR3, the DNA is TGTGCCAGCAGTTTTTCGACAGGGACTGGAAACACCATATATTTT. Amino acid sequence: CASSFSTGTGNTIYF.

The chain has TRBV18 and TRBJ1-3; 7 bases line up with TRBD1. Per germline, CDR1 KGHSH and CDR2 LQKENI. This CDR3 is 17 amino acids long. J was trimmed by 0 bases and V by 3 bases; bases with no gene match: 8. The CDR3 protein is CASSPAGTEFSGNTIYF. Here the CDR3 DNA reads TGTGCCAGCTCACCTGCCGGGACAGAGTTCTCTGGAAACACCATATATTTT.

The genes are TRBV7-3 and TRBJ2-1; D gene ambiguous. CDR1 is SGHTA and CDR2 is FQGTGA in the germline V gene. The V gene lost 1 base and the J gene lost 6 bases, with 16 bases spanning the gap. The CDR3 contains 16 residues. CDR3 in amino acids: CASSLRGIPPGNEQFF. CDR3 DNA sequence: TGTGCCAGCAGCTTAAGGGGAATACCCCCTGGCAATGAGCAGTTCTTC.

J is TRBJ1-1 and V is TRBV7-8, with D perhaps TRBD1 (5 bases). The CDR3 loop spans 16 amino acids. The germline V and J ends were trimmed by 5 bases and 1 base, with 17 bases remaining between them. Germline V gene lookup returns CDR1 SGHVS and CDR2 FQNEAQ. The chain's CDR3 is CASSPHDPGTNTEAFF. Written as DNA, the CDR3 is TGTGCCAGCAGCCCCCATGATCCAGGGACGAACACTGAAGCTTTCTTT.

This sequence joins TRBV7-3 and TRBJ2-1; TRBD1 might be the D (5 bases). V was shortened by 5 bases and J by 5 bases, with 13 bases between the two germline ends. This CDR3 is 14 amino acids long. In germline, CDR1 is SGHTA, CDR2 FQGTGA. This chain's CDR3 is CASSPQQGDNEQFF. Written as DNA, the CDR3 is TGTGCCAGCAGCCCACAGCAGGGTGACAATGAGCAGTTCTTC.

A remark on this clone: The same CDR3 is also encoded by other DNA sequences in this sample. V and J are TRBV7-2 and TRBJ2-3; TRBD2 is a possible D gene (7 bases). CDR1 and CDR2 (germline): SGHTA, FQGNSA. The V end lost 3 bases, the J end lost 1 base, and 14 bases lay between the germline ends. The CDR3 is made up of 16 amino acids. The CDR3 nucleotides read TGTGCCAGCAGCTTCTTTTCGGGGGGCCGCACAGATACGCAGTATTTT. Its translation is CASSFFSGGRTDTQYF.

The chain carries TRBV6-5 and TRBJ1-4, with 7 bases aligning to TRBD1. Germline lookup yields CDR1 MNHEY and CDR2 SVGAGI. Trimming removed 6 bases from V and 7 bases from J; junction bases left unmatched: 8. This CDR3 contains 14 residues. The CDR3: CASRSSRDSEKLFF. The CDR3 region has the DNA TGTGCCAGCAGGTCTTCCCGGGACAGTGAAAAACTGTTTTTT.

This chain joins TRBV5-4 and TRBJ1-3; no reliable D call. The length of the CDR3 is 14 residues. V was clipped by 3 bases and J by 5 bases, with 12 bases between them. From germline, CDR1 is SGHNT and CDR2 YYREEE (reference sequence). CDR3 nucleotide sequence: TGTGCCAGCAGCTCCGGTCTGGCCAGAAACACCATATATTTT. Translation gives CASSSGLARNTIYF. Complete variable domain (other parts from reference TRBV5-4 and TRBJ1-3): ETGVTQSPTHLIKTRGQQVTLRCSSQSGHNTVSWYQQALGQGPQFIFQYYREEENGRGNFPPRFSGLQFPNYSSELNVNALELDDSALYLCASSSGLARNTIYFGEGSWLTVV.

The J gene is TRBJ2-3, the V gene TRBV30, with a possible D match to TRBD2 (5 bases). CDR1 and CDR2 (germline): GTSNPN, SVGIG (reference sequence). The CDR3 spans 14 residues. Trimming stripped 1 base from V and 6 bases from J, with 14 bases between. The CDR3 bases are TGTGCCTGGAGTGAATCCGGGGTCGCCGATACGCAGTATTTT. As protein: CAWSESGVADTQYF.

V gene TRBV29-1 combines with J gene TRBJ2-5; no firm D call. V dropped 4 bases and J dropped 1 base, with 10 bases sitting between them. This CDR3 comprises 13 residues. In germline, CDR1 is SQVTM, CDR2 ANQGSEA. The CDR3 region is CSVGQGFQETQYF. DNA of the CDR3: TGCAGCGTTGGGCAAGGGTTCCAAGAGACCCAGTACTTC.

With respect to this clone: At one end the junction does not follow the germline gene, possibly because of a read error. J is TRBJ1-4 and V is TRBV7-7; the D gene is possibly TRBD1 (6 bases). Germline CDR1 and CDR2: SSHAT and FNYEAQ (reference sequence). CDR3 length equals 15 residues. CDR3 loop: CASSLGTGMSEKLFF. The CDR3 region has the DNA TGTGCTAGCAGCTTAGGTACAGGGATGTCGGAGAAACTGTTTTTT.

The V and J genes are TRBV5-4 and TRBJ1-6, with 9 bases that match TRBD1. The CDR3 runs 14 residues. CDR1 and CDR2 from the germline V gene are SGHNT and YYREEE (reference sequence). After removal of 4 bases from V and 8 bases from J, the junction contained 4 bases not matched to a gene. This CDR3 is CASSRTGVDSPLHF. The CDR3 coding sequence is TGTGCCAGCAGCCGGACAGGGGTTGATTCACCCCTCCACTTT.